This TCR beta chain was recorded in a study of naive and memory T cell subsets. Notes on the study in general: Naive and memory subsets had different power law exponents for TCR abundance.

This clonotype has at least ten counts. Its target is not known. Four subsets defined by CD45RA and CD27 were sorted after CD3, CD4, CD8 and live/dead staining. The beta constant-region primer was an equimolar mix of two oligonucleotides covering TRBC1 and TRBC2. Ligation attached a single-stranded oligonucleotide with a 12-nucleotide UMI and the SP2 primer to the cDNA 3' end. Via MiXCR, TCRdb re-called the UMI-ligation and nested PCR reads, giving one row per CDR3 protein. The sample contains 100,000 or so distinct CDR3 sequences, roughly 7% of which appear only once. Sequenced sample: central memory CD4+ T cells from blood. The TCR sequence derives from a human donor in good health.

CDR3 DNA sequence: TGCAGCGTTGTCCCGGCGAGCTCCTACAATGAGCAGTTCTTC. It specifies CSVVPASSYNEQFF. The chain couples TRBV29-1 to TRBJ2-1; D uncertain. Trimming cost V 4 bases and J 0 bases, with 10 bases left between them. The germline gives CDR1 SQVTM, CDR2 ANQGSEA. CDR3 size: 14 residues.